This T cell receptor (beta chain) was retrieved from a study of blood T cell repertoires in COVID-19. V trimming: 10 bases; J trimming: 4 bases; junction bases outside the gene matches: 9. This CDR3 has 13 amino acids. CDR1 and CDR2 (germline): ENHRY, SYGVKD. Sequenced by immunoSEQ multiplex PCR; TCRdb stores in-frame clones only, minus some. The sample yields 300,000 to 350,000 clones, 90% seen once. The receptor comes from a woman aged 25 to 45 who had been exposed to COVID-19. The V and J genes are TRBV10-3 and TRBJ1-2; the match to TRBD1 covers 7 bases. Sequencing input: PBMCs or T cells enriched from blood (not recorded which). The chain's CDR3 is CATTTGTFYGYTF. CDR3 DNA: TGTGCCACCACGACAGGGACTTTCTATGGCTACACCTTC.